This record concerns one TCR beta chain sequence. Its antigen is currently unknown. A few pembrolizumab responders had their TCRs sequenced. This entry belongs to a study of PD-1 blockade in mismatch repair-deficient tumors. Germline V lookup: CDR1 MNHEY, CDR2 SMNVEV (reference sequence). The CDR3 has 15 residues. The trim removed 4 bases at V and 7 bases at J, leaving 7 bases unmatched. Notes on the study in general: Tumor-resident clones, often absent from pretreatment blood, expanded after pembrolizumab and then contracted.

Here immunoSEQ multiplex PCR was the method, and the copy in TCRdb shows in-frame clones only, minus some. Of about 68,000 clones listed, around 73% were seen once; the top ten hold approximately 5%. The sample in question was peripheral blood, obtained 2 weeks after starting pembrolizumab. J is TRBJ2-1 and V is TRBV27; 10 bases are shared with TRBD2. The TCR comes from an adult with mismatch repair-deficient cancer. The chain's CDR3 is CASSSTSGMWNEQFF. CDR3 coding DNA: TGTGCCAGCAGTTCTACTAGCGGGATGTGGAATGAGCAGTTCTTC.